The clone carrying this T cell receptor (beta chain) was observed many times. Its antigen is undetermined. A junction boundary mismatches the germline segment, possibly from a read error. The entry originates in a study of CD8+CD57+ T cells in acquired aplastic anemia. Study context: The DNA of sorted CD4+ and CD8+ cells averaged around 3 ug.

By flow cytometry, patients selected for sequencing had shown an expansion of CD8+CD57+ cells. Therapy had not been given to patients before blood sampling. General study results and limits: For CD8+ Simpson's diversity, patients and controls showed no significant difference. Between patients and controls, over 25 CD8+ CDR3 sequences were found in common.

Looked up from germline, CDR1 is MGHDK and CDR2 is SYGVNS. The length of the CDR3 is 12 residues. Profiling of TCR beta VDJ combinations and CDR3 sequences used genomic DNA as template. In TCRdb, the reads were re-called with MiXCR into one record per CDR3 protein. This table holds 150,000 to 200,000 distinct CDR3 sequences, more than 40% found once. The rearrangement links TRBV25-1 to TRBJ1-1, with D perhaps TRBD1 (6 bases). Sequenced sample: sorted CD4+, CD8+, or CD8+CD57+ T cells (not recorded which) from PBMCs. The sequence was collected from a human donor with aplastic anemia. Here the CDR3 DNA reads TGCGCCAGCAGTGAGCAGGGGACTGAAGCTTTCTTT. Its translation is CASSEQGTEAFF.